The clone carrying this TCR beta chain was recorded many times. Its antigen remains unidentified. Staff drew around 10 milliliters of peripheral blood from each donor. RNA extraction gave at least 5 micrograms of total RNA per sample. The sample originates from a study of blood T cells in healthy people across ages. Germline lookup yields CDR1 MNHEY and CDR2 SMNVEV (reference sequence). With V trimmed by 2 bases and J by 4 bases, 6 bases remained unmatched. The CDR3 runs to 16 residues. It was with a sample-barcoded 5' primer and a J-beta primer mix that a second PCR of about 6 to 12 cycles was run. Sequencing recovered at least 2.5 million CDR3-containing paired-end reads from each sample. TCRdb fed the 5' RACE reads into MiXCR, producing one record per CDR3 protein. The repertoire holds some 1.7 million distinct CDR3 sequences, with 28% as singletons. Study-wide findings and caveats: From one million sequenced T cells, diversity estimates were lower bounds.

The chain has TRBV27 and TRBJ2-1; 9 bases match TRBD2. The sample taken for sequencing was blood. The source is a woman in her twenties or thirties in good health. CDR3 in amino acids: CASSLMREGLYNEQFF. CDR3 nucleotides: TGTGCCAGCAGTTTAATGCGGGAGGGCCTGTACAATGAGCAGTTCTTC.